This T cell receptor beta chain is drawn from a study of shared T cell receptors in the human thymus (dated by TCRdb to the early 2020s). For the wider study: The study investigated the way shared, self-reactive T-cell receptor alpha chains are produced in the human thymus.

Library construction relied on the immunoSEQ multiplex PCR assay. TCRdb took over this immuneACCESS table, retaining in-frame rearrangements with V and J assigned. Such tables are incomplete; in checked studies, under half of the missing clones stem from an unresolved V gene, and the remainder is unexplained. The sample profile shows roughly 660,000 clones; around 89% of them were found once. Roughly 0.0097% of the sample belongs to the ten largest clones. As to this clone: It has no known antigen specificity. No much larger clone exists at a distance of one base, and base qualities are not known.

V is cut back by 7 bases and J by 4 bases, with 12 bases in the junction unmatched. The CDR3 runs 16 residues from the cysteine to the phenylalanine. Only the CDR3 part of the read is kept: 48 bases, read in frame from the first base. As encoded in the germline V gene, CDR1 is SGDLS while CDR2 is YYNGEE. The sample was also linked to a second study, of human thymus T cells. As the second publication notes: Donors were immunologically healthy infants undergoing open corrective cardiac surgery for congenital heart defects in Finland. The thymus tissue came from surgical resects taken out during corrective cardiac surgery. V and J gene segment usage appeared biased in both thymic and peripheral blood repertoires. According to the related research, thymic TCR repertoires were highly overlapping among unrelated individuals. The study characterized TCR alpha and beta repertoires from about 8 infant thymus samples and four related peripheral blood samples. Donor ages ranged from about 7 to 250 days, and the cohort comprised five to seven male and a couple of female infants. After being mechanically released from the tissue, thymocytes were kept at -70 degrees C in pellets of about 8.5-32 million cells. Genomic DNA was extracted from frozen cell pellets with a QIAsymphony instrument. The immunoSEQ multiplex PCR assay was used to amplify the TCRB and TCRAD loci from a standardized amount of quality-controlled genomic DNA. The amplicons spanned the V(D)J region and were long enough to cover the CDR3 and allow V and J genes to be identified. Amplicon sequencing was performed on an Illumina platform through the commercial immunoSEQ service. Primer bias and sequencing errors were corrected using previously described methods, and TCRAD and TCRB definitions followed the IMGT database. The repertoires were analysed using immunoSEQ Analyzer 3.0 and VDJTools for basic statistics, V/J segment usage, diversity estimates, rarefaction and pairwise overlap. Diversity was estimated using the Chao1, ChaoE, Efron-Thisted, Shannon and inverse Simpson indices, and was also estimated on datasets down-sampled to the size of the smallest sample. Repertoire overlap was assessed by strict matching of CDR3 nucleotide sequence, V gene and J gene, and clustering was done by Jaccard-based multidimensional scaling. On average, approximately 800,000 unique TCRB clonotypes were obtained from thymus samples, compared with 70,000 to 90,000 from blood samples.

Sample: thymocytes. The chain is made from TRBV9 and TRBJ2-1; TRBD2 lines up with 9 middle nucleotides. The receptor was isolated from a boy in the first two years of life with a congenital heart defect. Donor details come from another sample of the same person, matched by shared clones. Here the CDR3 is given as CASSAGGRELYNEQFF. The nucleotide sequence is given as TGTGCCAGCTCTGCGGGGGGGCGCGAATTATACAATGAGCAGTTCTTC.